The TCR beta chain described here comes from a study of blood T cell repertoires in COVID-19. Across the study: Acute and convalescent COVID-19 samples came from the United States, Italy and Spain. The analysed material was cDNA or gDNA that came from T cells, B-cell-depleted T cells, or PBMCs.

The CDR3 extends over 15 amino acids. Germline V lookup: CDR1 MNHEY, CDR2 SMNVEV (reference sequence). The V end lost 11 bases, the J end lost 1 base, and 19 bases lay between the germline ends. As processed by the authors: Amplification with reference gene primers provided the estimates of nucleated cell counts. Assay: immunoSEQ multiplex PCR; the TCRdb copy retains only in-frame clones and omits some. V and J calls and clone size follow that table, whereas D and trimming were derived from the DNA. Here the sample spans 20,000 to 25,000 clones, around 90% being singletons. Source material: peripheral blood. The TCR sequence derives from a human donor with active COVID-19. The donor label of this sample is uncertain. The chain combines TRBV27 with TRBJ2-3, with D perhaps matching TRBD1 (5 bases). CDR3 in amino acids: CADQENAGRTDTQYF. CDR3 nucleotides: TGTGCCGACCAGGAGAACGCAGGGCGCACAGATACGCAGTATTTT.